Sequencing of this T cell receptor (beta chain) was carried out in a study of response to subunit inactivated influenza vaccine (dated 2018 in TCRdb). Notes on the research overall: Deep quantitative T cell receptor repertoire profiling was used in the study to track responses to a trivalent subunit inactivated influenza vaccine. Findings and caveats that apply to the study as a whole: The authors proposed that each seasonal influenza vaccination may bring in only a limited number of new T cells.

The library was generated by RT-PCR. The listed sequencing device is Illumina HiSeq 2500. TCRdb reran the public reads through fastp at Q25 and MiXCR, keeping productive beta chains. Rows are unified per CDR3 protein, each entry keeping the most common DNA and genes. This sample lists roughly 160,000 distinct CDR3 sequences; roughly 11% were detected once. Around 12% of the sample rests with the top ten. The sample's time point, from its label and the paper: 40 to 45 days after influenza vaccine administration. This clonotype was seen only a few times. The antigen this receptor binds is unknown. The sample holds no much larger clone one base away, and base qualities are not on file. Sequencing was performed on non-naive T cells sorted from PBMCs, taken roughly 48 days after vaccination. The label giving this sample's cell subset or site can be read as: memory T cell fraction. The clonotype originates from a man aged 50 to 60 who received an inactivated influenza vaccine. Donor details come from another sample of the same person, matched by shared clones.

The nucleotide sequence is given as TGCAGTGCTAGTAGGCCGAGTGAAGCTTTCTTT. This codes for CSASRPSEAFF. In this chain, TRBV20-1 is recombined with TRBJ1-1; the D gene identity is not certain. V is shortened by 3 bases, J by 7 bases, and the region joining them spans 9 bases. Including cysteine and phenylalanine, the CDR3 has 11 amino acids. The DNA shown is the 33-base CDR3, in frame from base 1. For CDR1 and CDR2, the germline V gene (reference sequence) lists DFQATT and SNEGSKA.